This T cell receptor beta chain was documented in a study of T-cell memory formation after mild COVID-19. Findings and limits, study-wide: Contracting CD8+ clones were enriched in EMRA, CD4+ mainly in CM and EM.

5'RACE, which relied on constant-segment primers, yielded TCR alpha and TCR beta cDNA libraries carrying sample barcodes and UMIs. TCRdb called the 5' RACE reads again in MiXCR, with one record for every CDR3 protein. The table lists 40,000 to 55,000 distinct CDR3 sequences, under 7.5% of them singletons. This clonotype was found many times. What it binds is unknown. The clonotype was recovered from a man younger than 30 who had mild COVID-19 (a few samples of this study predate the infection). Cell type and time point are not known. Sequencing was done on a sample of PBMCs or a T cell subset sorted from them (not recorded which).

CDR3 nucleotide sequence: TGCGCCAGCAGCCCCGGACCTACATGGGAGACCCAGTACTTC. Its protein product is CASSPGPTWETQYF. This sequence joins TRBV5-1 and TRBJ2-5; no clear D. Trimming shortened V by 4 bases and J by 5 bases, and 15 bases separated the two germline ends. The CDR3 is made up of 14 amino acids. Germline lookup yields CDR1 SGHRS and CDR2 YFSETQ.